This T cell receptor beta chain was sequenced during a study of blood T cell repertoires in COVID-19 (dated by TCRdb to 2020 to 2022). General notes on the study: Collaborator samples came from the United States, Italy and Spain and covered acute and convalescent phases of COVID-19. The material from the prospective study consisted of cDNA or gDNA derived from T cells, B-cell-depleted T cells, or PBMCs. Subjects who had been exposed to COVID-19, were actively infected with it, or had recovered from it provided the deeply sampled blood TCRbeta repertoires that made up the dataset. A freely available public database, intended as a resource for researchers studying the immune response to SARS-CoV-2, is where the repertoires were released. Samples were obtained from the ongoing ImmuneRACE study (first 160 participants) and from over a thousand subjects provided by 6 global collaborators. Nearly every sample came with metadata listing a de-identified subject ID, COVID-19 status, age in years and sex. Where available, HLA class I and class II types were taken from metadata supplied by the sample provider and were not determined by assay-based typing. General conclusions and limits of the study: The quantity of clinical and demographic metadata differed by source and by participant and was supplied without curation.

The collaborating institutions used their own protocols to collect whole blood in K2EDTA tubes. Collaborator samples were shipped for TCRbeta analysis as frozen whole blood, isolated PBMCs, or DNA extracted from either sample type. The immunoSEQ Assay, a bias-controlled multiplex PCR, was used to amplify TCRbeta CDR3 regions from genomic DNA. As for how the authors treated the data: Within the assay, amplification of reference gene primers was used to estimate how many nucleated cells each sample contained. Sequence reads were collapsed and filtered to measure the absolute abundance of every unique TCRbeta CDR3 rearrangement. For each sample, productive Simpson clonality was calculated by taking the square root of Simpson's diversity index across productive rearrangements. What TCRdb holds here is the immuneACCESS table cut down to in-frame rearrangements. Part of the clones is not present; checked against another copy, under half of the missing clones reflect an unresolved V gene, and the others are unexplained. V, J and clone size are taken as reported in that table, and D and trimming were inferred from the DNA itself. The sample table holds about 87,000 clones, of which about four fifths were seen once. The top ten clonotypes cover more than 2% of the sample.

Regarding this clone: It lacks a known antigen. Per-base qualities were not stored, and no clone one base away is much larger.

Clipping removes 2 bases from V and 5 bases from J, with 8 as the unmatched junction base count. The CDR3 starts with the cysteine, ends with the phenylalanine, and has 17 residues. CDR3 DNA only is kept here, 51 bases in frame from base 1. CDR1 KGHSH and CDR2 LQKENI were looked up in the germline V gene. The sequencing sample was made of peripheral blood. The sequence derives from a woman in her seventies with acute or convalescent COVID-19. Recombination linked TRBV18 to TRBJ1-5, and TRBD1 matches 11 of the central bases. The sequenced DNA is TGTGCCAGCTCACCAGCCAGGGGACAGGGGGTTTATCAGCCCCAGCATTTT. Translation gives CASSPARGQGVYQPQHF.